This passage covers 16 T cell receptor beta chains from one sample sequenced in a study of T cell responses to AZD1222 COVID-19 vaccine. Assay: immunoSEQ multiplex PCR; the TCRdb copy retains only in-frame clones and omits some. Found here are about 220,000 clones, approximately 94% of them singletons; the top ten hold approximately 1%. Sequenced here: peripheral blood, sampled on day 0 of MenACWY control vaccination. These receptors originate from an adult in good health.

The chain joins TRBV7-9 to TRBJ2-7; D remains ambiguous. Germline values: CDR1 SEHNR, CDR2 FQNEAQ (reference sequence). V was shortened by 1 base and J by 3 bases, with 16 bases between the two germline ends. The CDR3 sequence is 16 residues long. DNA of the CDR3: TGTGCCAGCAGCTTAGTTCGGACGCCCATTAACTACGAGCAGTACTTC. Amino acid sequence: CASSLVRTPINYEQYF.

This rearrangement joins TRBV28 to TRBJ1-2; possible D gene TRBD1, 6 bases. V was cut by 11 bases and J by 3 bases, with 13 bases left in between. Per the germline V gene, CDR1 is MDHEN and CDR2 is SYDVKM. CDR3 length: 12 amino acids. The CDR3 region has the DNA TGTGCCGGAACAGGGCGCGACTATGGCTACACCTTC. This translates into CAGTGRDYGYTF.

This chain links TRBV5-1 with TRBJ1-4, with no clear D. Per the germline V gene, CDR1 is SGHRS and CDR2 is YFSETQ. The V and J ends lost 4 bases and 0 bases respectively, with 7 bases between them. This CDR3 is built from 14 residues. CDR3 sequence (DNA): TGCGCCAGCAGCCCTACTACAACTAATGAAAAACTGTTTTTT. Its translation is CASSPTTTNEKLFF.

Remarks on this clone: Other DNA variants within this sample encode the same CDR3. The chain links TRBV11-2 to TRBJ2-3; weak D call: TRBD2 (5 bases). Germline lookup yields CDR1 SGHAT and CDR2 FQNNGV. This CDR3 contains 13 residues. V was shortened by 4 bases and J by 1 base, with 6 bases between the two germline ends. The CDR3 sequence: CASSWTRTDTQYF. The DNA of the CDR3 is TGTGCCAGCAGCTGGACTCGCACAGATACGCAGTATTTT.

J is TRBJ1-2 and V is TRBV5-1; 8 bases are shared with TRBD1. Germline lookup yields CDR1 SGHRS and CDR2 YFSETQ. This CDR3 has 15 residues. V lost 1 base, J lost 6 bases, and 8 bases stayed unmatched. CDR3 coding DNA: TGCGCCAGCAGCTTGTCCCAGGGGGCCGGGGATGGCTACACCTTC. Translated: CASSLSQGAGDGYTF.

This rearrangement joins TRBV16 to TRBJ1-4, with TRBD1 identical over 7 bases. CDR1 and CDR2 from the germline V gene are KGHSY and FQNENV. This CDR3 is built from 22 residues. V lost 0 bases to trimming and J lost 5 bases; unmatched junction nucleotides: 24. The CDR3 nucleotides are TGTGCCAGCAGCCAATCCCCTACGTTGTCGCACAGGGGCATTCGGAAGAATGAAAAACTGTTTTTT. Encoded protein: CASSQSPTLSHRGIRKNEKLFF. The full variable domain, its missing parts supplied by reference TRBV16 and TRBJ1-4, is GEEVAQTPKHLVRGEGQKAKLYCAPIKGHSYVFWYQQVLKNEFKFLISFQNENVFDETGMPKERFSAKCLPNSPCSLEIQATKLEDSAVYFCASSQSPTLSHRGIRKNEKLFFGSGTQLSVL.

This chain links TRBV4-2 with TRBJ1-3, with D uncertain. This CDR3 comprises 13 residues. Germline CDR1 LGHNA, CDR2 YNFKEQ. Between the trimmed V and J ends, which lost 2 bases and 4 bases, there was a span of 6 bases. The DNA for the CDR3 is TGTGCCAGCAGCCAAACCGGAGGAAACACCATATATTTT. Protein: CASSQTGGNTIYF.

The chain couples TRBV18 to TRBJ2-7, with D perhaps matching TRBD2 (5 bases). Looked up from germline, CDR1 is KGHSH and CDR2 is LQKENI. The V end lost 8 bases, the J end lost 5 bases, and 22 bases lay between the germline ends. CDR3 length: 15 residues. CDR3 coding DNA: TGTGCCAGCCGATTCGCCCGCATCCCCGGGAACGAGCAGTACTTC. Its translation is CASRFARIPGNEQYF.

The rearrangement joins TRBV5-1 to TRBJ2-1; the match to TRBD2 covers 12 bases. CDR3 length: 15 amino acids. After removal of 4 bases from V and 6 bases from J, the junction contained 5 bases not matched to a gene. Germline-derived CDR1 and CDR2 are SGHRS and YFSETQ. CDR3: CASSQTSGGINEQFF. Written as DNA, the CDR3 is TGCGCCAGCAGCCAGACTAGCGGGGGTATCAATGAGCAGTTCTTC.

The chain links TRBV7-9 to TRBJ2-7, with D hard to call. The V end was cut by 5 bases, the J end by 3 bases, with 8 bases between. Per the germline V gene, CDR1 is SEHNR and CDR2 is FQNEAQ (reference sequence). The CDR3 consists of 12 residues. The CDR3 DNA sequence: TGTGCCAGCAGCGTCGAGCGCTACGAGCAGTACTTC. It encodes CASSVERYEQYF.

CDR3 amino acids: CASSGPWDRGSAVDGYTF. Written as DNA, the CDR3 is TGTGCCAGCAGTGGTCCTTGGGACAGGGGATCCGCCGTTGATGGCTACACCTTC. This rearrangement joins TRBV6-1 to TRBJ1-2, with TRBD1 matching 10 bases. The CDR3 contains 18 residues. The V and J ends lost 4 bases and 6 bases, in that order; junction bases with no gene match: 17. Germline loops: CDR1 MNHNS, CDR2 SASEGT.

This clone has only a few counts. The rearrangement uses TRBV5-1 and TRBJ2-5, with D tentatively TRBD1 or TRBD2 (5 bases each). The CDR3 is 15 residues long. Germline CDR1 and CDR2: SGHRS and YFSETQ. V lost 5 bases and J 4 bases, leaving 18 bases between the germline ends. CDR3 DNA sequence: TGCGCCAGCAGTTCGTTGGGGGTACCGTCAGAGACCCAGTACTTC. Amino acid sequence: CASSSLGVPSETQYF.

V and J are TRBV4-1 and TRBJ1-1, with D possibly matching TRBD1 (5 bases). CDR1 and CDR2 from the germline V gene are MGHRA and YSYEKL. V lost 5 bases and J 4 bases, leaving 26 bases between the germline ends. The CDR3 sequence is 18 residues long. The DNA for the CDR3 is TGCGCCAGCAGCGGACGCGGGACCGCCGTTTTCTTAGGCACTGAAGCTTTCTTT. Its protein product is CASSGRGTAVFLGTEAFF.

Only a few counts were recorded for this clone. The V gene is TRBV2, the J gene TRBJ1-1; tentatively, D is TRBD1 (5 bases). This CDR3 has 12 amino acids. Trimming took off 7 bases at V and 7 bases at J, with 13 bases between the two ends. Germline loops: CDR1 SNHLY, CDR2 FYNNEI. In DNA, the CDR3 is TGTGCCAGCACCGAGGGGTTATATGAAGCTTTCTTT. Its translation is CASTEGLYEAFF. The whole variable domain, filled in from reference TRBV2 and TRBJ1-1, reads EPEVTQTPSHQVTQMGQEVILRCVPISNHLYFYWYRQILGQKVEFLVSFYNNEISEKSEIFDDQFSVERPDGSNFTLKIRSTKLEDSAMYFCASTEGLYEAFFGQGTRLTVV.

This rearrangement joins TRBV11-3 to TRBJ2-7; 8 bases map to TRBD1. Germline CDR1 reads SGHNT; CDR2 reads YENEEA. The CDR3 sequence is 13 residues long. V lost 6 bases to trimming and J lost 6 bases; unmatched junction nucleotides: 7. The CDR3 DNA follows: TGTGCCAGCAGTCGGACAGGGTATAGCGAGCAGTACTTC. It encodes CASSRTGYSEQYF.

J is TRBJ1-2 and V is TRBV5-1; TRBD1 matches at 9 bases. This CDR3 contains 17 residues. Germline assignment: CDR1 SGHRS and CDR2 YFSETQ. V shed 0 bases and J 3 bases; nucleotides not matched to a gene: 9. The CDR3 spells CASSLVLGGQGDYGYTF. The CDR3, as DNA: TGCGCCAGCAGCTTGGTACTTGGGGGACAGGGTGACTATGGCTACACCTTC.